Below are 27 T cell receptor beta chains sequenced from a single sample in a study of Graves' ophthalmopathy and Graves' hyperthyroidism. Amplified TCR beta CDR3 regions were obtained using RNA transcripts as template. The first-round RT-PCR employed HTBI primers together with the Qiagen OneStep RT-PCR kit. A multiplex PCR was then performed as the second round. A single record per CDR3 protein comes from TCRdb applying MiXCR to the multiplex PCR reads. The table lists around 590,000 distinct CDR3 sequences, less than 40% of them singletons. The sequencing sample was made of peripheral blood or thyroid tissue (not recorded which). These receptors were obtained from an adult man with Graves' hyperthyroidism.

This clonotype showed up many times. The chain joins TRBV7-8 to TRBJ1-5; 7 bases match TRBD1. V was pared by 2 bases and J by 1 base, with 5 bases of the junction left unmatched. The CDR3 contains 16 residues. Looked up from germline, CDR1 is SGHVS and CDR2 is FQNEAQ. CDR3 DNA: TGTGCCAGCAGCTTAACAGGGGTGCAGAGCAATCAGCCCCAGCATTTT. This translates into CASSLTGVQSNQPQHF.

This clonotype was recorded many times. The chain joins TRBV12-3 or TRBV12-4 to TRBJ2-5; TRBD1 matches at 9 bases. The CDR3 extends over 15 amino acids. Losses at the gene ends were 7 bases for V and 3 bases for J; bases not matched to a gene: 9. CDR3 coding DNA: TGTGCCAGCACCTTAGACAGGGGGGGAAAAGAGACCCAGTACTTC. This encodes CASTLDRGGKETQYF.

V gene TRBV7-9 combines with J gene TRBJ1-1; perhaps TRBD1 as D (5 bases). The CDR3 is 11 amino acids. Between the trimmed V and J ends, which lost 5 bases and 11 bases, there was a span of 12 bases. Germline V gene lookup returns CDR1 SEHNR and CDR2 FQNEAQ (reference sequence). The CDR3 region is CASSGGLTAFF. The CDR3 region has the DNA TGTGCCAGCAGCGGGGGACTGACTGCTTTCTTT.

This clonotype was seen only a few times. The chain joins TRBV2 to TRBJ2-2; D is perhaps TRBD1 or TRBD2 (5 bases each). Germline loops: CDR1 SNHLY, CDR2 FYNNEI. Trimming shortened V by 6 bases and J by 0 bases, and 17 bases separated the two germline ends. The CDR3 runs 17 residues. The chain's CDR3 is CASSVAGTSSNTGELFF. The CDR3 DNA follows: TGTGCCAGCAGCGTTGCCGGGACCTCCTCGAACACCGGGGAGCTGTTTTTT.

There are many counts of this clonotype. The chain combines TRBV7-2 with TRBJ2-2; D possibly corresponds to TRBD2 (6 bases). Germline V gene sequence: CDR1 SGHTA, CDR2 FQGNSA. The CDR3 runs to 14 residues. V was cut by 3 bases and J by 6 bases, with 11 bases left in between. CDR3 sequence reads: CASSFVEGSGELFF. In DNA, the CDR3 is TGTGCCAGCAGCTTCGTGGAGGGCTCCGGGGAGCTGTTTTTT.

This sequence joins TRBV9 and TRBJ2-2, with D hard to call. V was trimmed by 4 bases and J by 1 base, leaving 8 bases between them. CDR3 length equals 14 residues. CDR1 and CDR2 from the germline V gene are SGDLS and YYNGEE. The CDR3 coding sequence is TGTGCCAGCAGCCGGGCAAGGAACACCGGGGAGCTGTTTTTT. It codes for CASSRARNTGELFF.

The genes are TRBV28 and TRBJ1-1; maybe TRBD1 (5 bases). Trimming pared 6 bases from V and 4 bases from J, leaving 18 bases between. CDR3 length equals 15 residues. Germline assignment: CDR1 MDHEN and CDR2 SYDVKM. The CDR3 is CASSEIRQRLTEAFF. DNA for the CDR3: TGTGCCAGCAGCGAAATTCGACAGCGCCTCACTGAAGCTTTCTTT.

The chain uses TRBV12-3 or TRBV12-4 and TRBJ1-2; D is unresolved. V was clipped by 5 bases and J by 8 bases, with 15 bases between them. The CDR3 has 13 residues. Here the CDR3 DNA reads TGTGCCAGCAGTGATGAAGGACTAGCGGGCTACACCTTC. Translated, it gives CASSDEGLAGYTF.

This clonotype was detected only a few times. V usage is TRBV18 and J usage is TRBJ2-5; a weak D match, TRBD1 (6 bases). Germline V gene data show CDR1 as KGHSH and CDR2 as LQKENI. V shed 1 base and J shed 1 base, with 16 bases lying between them. This CDR3 is built from 17 residues. This CDR3 reads CASSPRNVGRGQETQYF. Written as DNA, the CDR3 is TGTGCCAGCTCACCACGGAATGTGGGCAGGGGCCAAGAGACCCAGTACTTC.

J is TRBJ1-2 and V is TRBV20-1, with D maybe TRBD1 (5 bases). Germline lookup yields CDR1 DFQATT and CDR2 SNEGSKA (reference sequence). V was shortened by 4 bases and J by 0 bases, with 9 bases between the two germline ends. The CDR3 contains 13 residues. CDR3 region: CSATRRANYGYTF. DNA for the CDR3: TGCAGTGCTACCCGCAGGGCTAACTATGGCTACACCTTC.

The table lists this clonotype with many counts. The chain links TRBV20-1 to TRBJ2-7, with D possibly being TRBD2 (5 bases). Trimming took 2 bases from V and 3 from J, leaving 20 bases between them. Germline V gene sequence: CDR1 DFQATT, CDR2 SNEGSKA (reference sequence). The CDR3 contains 16 residues. CDR3 in amino acids: CSARPRYEGVYYEQYF. CDR3 in DNA: TGCAGTGCTAGACCACGTTATGAGGGAGTTTACTACGAGCAGTACTTC.

The V gene is TRBV2, the J gene TRBJ2-5; TRBD1 agrees at 7 bases. This CDR3 comprises 12 residues. The V gene's germline CDR1 is SNHLY and CDR2 FYNNEI. J gave up 12 bases and V 2 bases, and 6 bases lay outside the gene matches. The CDR3 is CASSELGQRKYF. The CDR3 DNA follows: TGTGCCAGCAGTGAATTGGGACAGAGGAAGTACTTC.

This clonotype was seen ten or more times. The chain has TRBV15 and TRBJ2-5; possible D gene TRBD1, 6 bases. Germline CDR1 is LNHNV and CDR2 is YYDKDF (reference sequence). V gave up 5 bases and J gave up 5 bases, with 18 bases separating them. This CDR3 is 15 amino acids long. The CDR3 loop is CATSDTAGTTETQYF. The CDR3 DNA is TGTGCCACCAGCGATACCGCCGGGACAACGGAGACCCAGTACTTC.

The chain joins TRBV10-3 to TRBJ2-5, with 8 bases that match TRBD1. Germline CDR1 ENHRY, CDR2 SYGVKD. V trimming: 2 bases; J trimming: 7 bases; junction bases outside the gene matches: 3. The CDR3 covers 13 residues. The CDR3 DNA reads TGTGCCATCAGTGAGACGGGACAGGTGACCCAGTACTTC. This translates into CAISETGQVTQYF.

This sequence joins TRBV20-1 and TRBJ2-7; D is unclear. In germline, CDR1 is DFQATT, CDR2 SNEGSKA (reference sequence). The CDR3 totals 14 residues. V gave up 1 base and J gave up 3 bases, with 13 bases separating them. The DNA of the CDR3 is TGCAGTGCTAGAGTGGGGAAGGATGGCTACGAGCAGTACTTC. Translation gives CSARVGKDGYEQYF.

Ten or more counts support this clonotype. The CDR3 loop is CASSERAGENTEAFF. The CDR3 DNA reads TGCGCCAGCAGTGAGCGGGCAGGGGAGAACACTGAAGCTTTCTTT. The gene calls are TRBV10-2 and TRBJ1-1; D might be TRBD1 (6 bases). This CDR3 has 15 amino acids. Trimming pared 2 bases from V and 1 base from J, leaving 11 bases between. CDR1 WSHSY and CDR2 SAAADI come from the germline V gene.

This clonotype was picked up many times. The rearrangement uses TRBV25-1 and TRBJ1-5; 7 bases are shared with TRBD1. CDR1 and CDR2 (germline): MGHDK, SYGVNS. V was pared by 2 bases and J by 5 bases, with 3 bases of the junction left unmatched. This CDR3 is built from 14 residues. The CDR3 bases are TGTGCCAGCAGTGAAACAGGGGTTCATCAGCCCCAGCATTTT. This encodes CASSETGVHQPQHF.

V usage is TRBV5-6 and J usage is TRBJ2-7, with D uncertain. The tail of the sequence fits TRBJ2-1 better, so the J call may be wrong. CDR1 is SGHDT and CDR2 is YYEEEE in the germline V gene. The CDR3 consists of 12 residues. The CDR3 coding sequence is TGTGCCAGCAGCTTGAGAGTATATGAGCAGTTCTTC. Translated, it gives CASSLRVYEQFF.

At least ten counts were recorded for this clonotype. The V and J genes are TRBV2 and TRBJ1-2; D is unresolved. The germline V gene has CDR1 SNHLY and CDR2 FYNNEI. The CDR3 runs to 11 residues. Trimming pared 6 bases from V and 5 bases from J, leaving 7 bases between. The DNA for the CDR3 is TGTGCCAGCAGCGGATTGTATGGCTACACCTTC. Residues: CASSGLYGYTF.

This clonotype occurred many times. The chain has TRBV3-1 and TRBJ2-6; unclear D gene. The germline CDR1 and CDR2 sequences are LGHDT and YNNKEL (reference sequence). V was pared by 5 bases and J by 0 bases, with 8 bases between. The CDR3 contains 15 residues. The CDR3 sequence: CASSLRHSGANVLTF. For the CDR3, the DNA is TGTGCCAGCAGCTTAAGACACTCTGGGGCCAACGTCCTGACTTTC.

The J gene is TRBJ2-2, the V gene TRBV2, with 10 bases identical to TRBD2. The length of the CDR3 is 19 residues. Germline V gene lookup returns CDR1 SNHLY and CDR2 FYNNEI. V lost 6 bases and J lost 7; bases outside the gene matches: 20. CDR3 bases: TGTGCCAGCAGCCGAGCCGGGACTAGCGTCTCCTACGTTGACGGGGAGCTGTTTTTT. Its translation is CASSRAGTSVSYVDGELFF.

The V call is TRBV20-1, the J call TRBJ1-6; no clear D gene. The V and J ends lost 3 bases and 11 bases respectively, with 14 bases between them. Germline lookup yields CDR1 DFQATT and CDR2 SNEGSKA (reference sequence). The CDR3 has 13 amino acids. CDR3 nucleotides: TGCAGTGCTAGGGGTCAGGCGGTGCCACCCCTCCACTTT. The encoded protein is CSARGQAVPPLHF.

The chain couples TRBV6-5 to TRBJ1-4; D possibly corresponds to TRBD1 (6 bases). Germline V gene lookup returns CDR1 MNHEY and CDR2 SVGAGI. The CDR3 is 14 amino acids. The V gene lost 2 bases and the J gene lost 6 bases, with 10 bases spanning the gap. CDR3 loop: CASSYGGGDEKLFF. The CDR3 DNA follows: TGTGCCAGCAGTTACGGAGGGGGGGATGAAAAACTGTTTTTT.

This clonotype was counted many times. This chain uses TRBV4-1 with TRBJ1-1; D remains unclear. Germline V gene data show CDR1 as MGHRA and CDR2 as YSYEKL. The germline V and J ends were trimmed by 2 bases and 4 bases, with 14 bases remaining between them. The length of the CDR3 is 15 residues. In DNA form, the CDR3 reads TGCGCCAGCAGCCAACTCAGTGGAAGGGCCACTGAAGCTTTCTTT. Its translation is CASSQLSGRATEAFF.

This chain connects TRBV20-1 to TRBJ2-5, with TRBD1 identical over 9 bases. V shed 1 base and J 2 bases; nucleotides not matched to a gene: 11. The germline V gene encodes CDR1 DFQATT and CDR2 SNEGSKA (reference sequence). This CDR3 comprises 17 residues. CDR3 in DNA: TGCAGTGCTAGAGGGGTCAATACAGGGGGCCCACAAGAGACCCAGTACTTC. Its translation: CSARGVNTGGPQETQYF.

This clonotype was seen repeatedly, ten times or more. The chain links TRBV7-3 to TRBJ2-5; 10 nucleotides align to TRBD2. The CDR3 extends over 14 amino acids. The germline CDR1 and CDR2 sequences are SGHTA and FQGTGA. The V gene end was trimmed by 5 bases and the J gene end by 7 bases; junction bases not matched to a gene: 7. The CDR3 is CASSQSSGGGTQYF. The CDR3 DNA sequence: TGTGCCAGCAGCCAATCTAGCGGGGGCGGGACCCAGTACTTC.

Points on this clonotype: At one boundary the junction diverges from the germline segment, which might be a read error. The genes are TRBV29-1 and TRBJ1-2, with a weak D call TRBD1 (6 bases). The CDR3 consists of 12 residues. Germline V gene sequence: CDR1 SQVTM, CDR2 ANQGSEA. The CDR3 region has the DNA TGCAGCCTTGAGGGGGGAAGATATGGCTACACCTTC. Its protein product is CSLEGGRYGYTF.